This T cell receptor beta chain came from a study of T cell responses to AZD1222 COVID-19 vaccine. Findings and caveats of the study: White British people made up most donors, females outnumbered males, and clonal diversity was possibly underestimated.

Notes on this clone: Its specificity is not known.

Generated by immunoSEQ multiplex PCR, the TCRdb table keeps only in-frame clones and is missing some. The table records 95,000 to 120,000 clones, 89% of them present only once. The CDR3 loop spans 13 amino acids. V was shortened by 4 bases and J by 5 bases, with 11 bases between the two germline ends. The receptor was derived from an adult in good health. The input for sequencing was peripheral blood, taken on day 0 of MenACWY control vaccination. This chain joins TRBV12-3 or TRBV12-4 and TRBJ2-5, with D unclear. As DNA, the CDR3 is TGTGCCAGCAGTTCGAATAGATGGGAGACCCAGTACTTC. This gives the protein CASSSNRWETQYF.